A selection of T cell receptor beta chains follows, all from one sample in a study of blood T cells in healthy people across ages. Each CDR3 protein is one row after TCRdb ran MiXCR on the 5' RACE reads. The sample has 1,800,000 or so distinct CDR3 sequences, about two fifths seen once. Sequencing input: blood. The receptor source for this set is a human donor in good health. CDR3s include the opening cysteine and the closing phenylalanine or tryptophan. A D gene is named only where the DNA matches it firmly. The listing skips clone size in some rows; elsewhere it reads once, few, many or a size class.

- | TRBJ2-7 | TRBV25-1 | - | CASSEGRNTSYEQYF | TGTGCCAGCAGTGAAGGGCGGAATACTAGCTACGAGCAGTACTTC
- | TRBJ2-7 | TRBV28 | - | CASSFSWRSDYEQYF | TGTGCCAGCAGTTTTAGTTGGAGGTCCGACTACGAGCAGTACTTC
- | TRBJ1-2 | TRBV7-2 | few | CASSPQGGLLRGYTF | TGTGCCAGCAGCCCCCAGGGCGGTTTGCTAAGGGGCTACACCTTC
TRBD2 | TRBJ2-3 | TRBV3-1 | few | CASSPWTLAGDSTDTQYF | TGTGCCAGCAGCCCGTGGACTTTAGCGGGGGACAGCACAGATACGCAGTATTTT
- | TRBJ1-1 | TRBV29-1 | - | CSVEHAGGPTEAFF | TGCAGCGTTGAACATGCCGGAGGGCCCACTGAAGCTTTCTTT
- | TRBJ2-5 | TRBV20-1 | - | CSARDWVGETQYF | TGCAGTGCTAGAGATTGGGTCGGGGAGACCCAGTACTTC
TRBD1 | TRBJ1-1 | TRBV30 | - | CAWRDDRDIIMNTEAFF | TGTGCCTGGAGGGACGACAGGGATATTATTATGAACACTGAAGCTTTCTTT
- | TRBJ2-7 | TRBV24-1 | - | CATSDTGVSYEQYF | TGTGCCACCAGTGATACCGGCGTCAGCTACGAGCAGTACTTC
- | TRBJ1-1 | TRBV11-3 | - | CASSLGQQTEAFF | TGTGCCAGCAGCTTAGGACAGCAGACTGAAGCTTTCTTT
- | TRBJ1-2 | TRBV6-5 | - | CASSYGGEQGHYGYTF | TGTGCCAGCAGTTACGGGGGCGAACAGGGTCACTATGGCTACACCTTC
TRBD2 | TRBJ2-4 | TRBV5-5 | - | CASSLGLAGDRQYF | TGTGCCAGTAGCTTGGGACTAGCGGGGGATCGTCAGTACTTC
- | TRBJ2-3 | TRBV6-6 | - | CASSSPVLTSTDTQYF | TGTGCCAGCAGTTCCCCCGTTTTAACTAGCACAGATACGCAGTATTTT
- | TRBJ2-3 | TRBV12-3/TRBV12-4 | few | CASSPDRIRRDTQYF | TGTGCCAGCAGTCCAGACAGGATTCGGAGAGATACGCAGTATTTT
TRBD1 | TRBJ1-1 | TRBV29-1 | - | CSAPGGPRTEAFF | TGCAGCGCCCCAGGGGGTCCCCGCACTGAAGCTTTCTTT